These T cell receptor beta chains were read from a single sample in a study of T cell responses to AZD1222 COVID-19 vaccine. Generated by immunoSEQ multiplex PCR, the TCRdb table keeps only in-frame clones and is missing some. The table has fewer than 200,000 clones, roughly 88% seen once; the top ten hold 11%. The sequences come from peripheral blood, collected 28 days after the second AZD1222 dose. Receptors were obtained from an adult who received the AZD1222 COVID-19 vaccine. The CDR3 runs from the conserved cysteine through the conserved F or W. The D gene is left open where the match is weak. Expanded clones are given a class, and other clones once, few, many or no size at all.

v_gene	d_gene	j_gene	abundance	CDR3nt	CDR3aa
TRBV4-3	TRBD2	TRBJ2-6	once	TGCGCCAGCAGCCAAGATCTAGCGGGGGGCTCTGGGGCCAACGTCCTGACTTTC	CASSQDLAGGSGANVLTF
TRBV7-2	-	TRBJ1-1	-	TGTGCCAGCAGCTATGCGGGGGTGAACACTGAAGCTTTCTTT	CASSYAGVNTEAFF
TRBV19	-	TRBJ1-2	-	TGTGCCAGTAGTGTCATGTATGGCTACACCTTC	CASSVMYGYTF
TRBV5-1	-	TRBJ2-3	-	TGCGCCAGCAGCTTGGAAGGGACCACAGATACGCAGTATTTT	CASSLEGTTDTQYF
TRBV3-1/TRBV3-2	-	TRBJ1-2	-	TGTGCCAGCAGCCAATATGATGACGGCTACACCTTC	CASSQYDDGYTF
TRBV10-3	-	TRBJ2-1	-	TGTGCCACTGGGGGACTCCAGTACAATGAGCAGTTCTTC	CATGGLQYNEQFF
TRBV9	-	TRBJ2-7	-	TGTGCCAGCAGCGTAGGGGGGGAAACCTACGAGCAGTACTTC	CASSVGGETYEQYF
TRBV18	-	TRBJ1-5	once	TGTGCCAGCTCACGCTACAGGGACCAATTACCCCAGCATTTT	CASSRYRDQLPQHF
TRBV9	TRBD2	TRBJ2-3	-	TGTGCCAGCAGCGTAGAGGGGGTTGCCCTAGCGGGGTCAACAGATACGCAGTATTTT	CASSVEGVALAGSTDTQYF
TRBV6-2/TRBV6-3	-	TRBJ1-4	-	TGTGCCAGCAGCACCTGGAGTGTGGCTAATGAAAAACTGTTTTTT	CASSTWSVANEKLFF
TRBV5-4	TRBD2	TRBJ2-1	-	TGTGCCAGCAGCTCGTTAGCGGGGGTTGATAATGAGCAGTTCTTC	CASSSLAGVDNEQFF
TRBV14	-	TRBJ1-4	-	TGTGCCAGCAGCGAGGAGGGGACTGACTTGGCAACTAATGAAAAACTGTTTTTT	CASSEEGTDLATNEKLFF
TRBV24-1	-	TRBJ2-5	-	TGTGCCACCAGTCCGGCCAACGCACCCCTCCAAGAGACCCAGTACTTC	CATSPANAPLQETQYF
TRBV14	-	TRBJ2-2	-	TGTGCCAGCAGCCAACATGGGGGGACGGACACCGGGGAGCTGTTTTTT	CASSQHGGTDTGELFF
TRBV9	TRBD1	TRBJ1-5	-	TGTGCCAGCAGCTTAGGAGGGGGCGGGCAGCCCCAGCATTTT	CASSLGGGGQPQHF
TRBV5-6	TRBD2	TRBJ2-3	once	TGTGCCAGCAGCCCGGGGCGGCGGGGGGCCTCAGATACGCAGTATTTT	CASSPGRRGASDTQYF
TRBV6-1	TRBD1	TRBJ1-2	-	TGTGCCAGCAGTGACCGACAGGGTGACTATGGCTACACCTTC	CASSDRQGDYGYTF
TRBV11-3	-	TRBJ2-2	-	TGTGCCAGCAGCCCAGGCTCACCTCCGTCCGGGGAGCTGTTTTTT	CASSPGSPPSGELFF
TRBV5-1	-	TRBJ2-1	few	TGCGCCAGCAGCTTGGCTGGGAGCAATGAGCAGTTCTTC	CASSLAGSNEQFF
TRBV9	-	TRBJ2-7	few	TGTGCCAGCAGCGTCGGGACCGAGTACGAGCAGTACTTC	CASSVGTEYEQYF